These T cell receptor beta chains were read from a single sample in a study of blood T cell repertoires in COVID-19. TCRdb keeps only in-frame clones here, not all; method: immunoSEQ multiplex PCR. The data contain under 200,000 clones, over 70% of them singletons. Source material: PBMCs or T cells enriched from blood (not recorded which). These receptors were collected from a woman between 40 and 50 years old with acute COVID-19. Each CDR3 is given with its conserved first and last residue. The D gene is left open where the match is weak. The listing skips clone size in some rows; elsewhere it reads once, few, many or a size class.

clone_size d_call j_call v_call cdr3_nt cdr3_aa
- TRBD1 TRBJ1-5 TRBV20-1 TGCAGTGCTAGTACAGGGGGAGGCAATCAGCCCCAGCATTTT CSASTGGGNQPQHF
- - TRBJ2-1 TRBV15 TGTGCCACCAGCAGCCCAAGCAGGGACACCTACAATGAGCAGTTCTTC CATSSPSRDTYNEQFF
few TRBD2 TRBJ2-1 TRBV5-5 TGTGCCAGCAGCTTGGATGGGACTAGCCGTTCAGAGCAGTTCTTC CASSLDGTSRSEQFF
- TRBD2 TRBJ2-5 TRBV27 TGTGCCAGCAGTTTAACTAGCGGGAGTACAGGGACCCAGTACTTC CASSLTSGSTGTQYF
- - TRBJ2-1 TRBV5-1 TGCGCCAGCAGTCGCGGGATCCTAGGCCACAATGAGCAGTTCTTC CASSRGILGHNEQFF
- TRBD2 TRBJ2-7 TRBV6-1 TGTGCCAGCAGTGAAACGGGACTAGGAAGATACGAGCAGTACTTC CASSETGLGRYEQYF
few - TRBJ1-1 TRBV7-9 TGTGCCAGCAGCCGAAAAGGCGGGGGAGCTGAAGCTTTCTTT CASSRKGGGAEAFF
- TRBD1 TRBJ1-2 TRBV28 TGTGCCAGCAGTAAAGGGACAGGGGGCTTCAAGGACTATGGCTACACCTTC CASSKGTGGFKDYGYTF
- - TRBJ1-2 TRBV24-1 TGTGCCACCAGTGAGAGGACGGCGGGAGGCTACACCTTC CATSERTAGGYTF
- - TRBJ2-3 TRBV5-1 TGCGCCAGCAGCTTCCGACTCAACACAGATACGCAGTATTTT CASSFRLNTDTQYF
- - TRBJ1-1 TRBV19 TGTGCCAGTAGCCCGGCGAGGTTGGGGAACACTGAAGCTTTCTTT CASSPARLGNTEAFF
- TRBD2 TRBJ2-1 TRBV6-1 TGTGCCAGCAGTGGGACTAGCGGGAGGCACTCCTACAATGAGCAGTTCTTC CASSGTSGRHSYNEQFF
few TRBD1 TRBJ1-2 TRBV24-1 TGTGCCACCAGCCTAAGGACAGGAGATGGCTACACCTTC CATSLRTGDGYTF